The present T cell receptor (beta chain) was sequenced within a study of blood T cells in healthy people across ages. A second PCR, run for about 6 to 11 cycles, used a sample-barcoded 5' primer plus a J-beta primer mix. Each CDR3 protein gets one entry after TCRdb re-called the 5' RACE reads with MiXCR. The data show 550,000 to 600,000 distinct CDR3 sequences, with about 26% seen just once and 15% to 20% held by the top ten. The CDR3 has 13 amino acids. V lost 3 bases and J lost 7, with 16 bases in between. The germline gives CDR1 GTSNPN, CDR2 SVGIG (reference sequence). Study-wide results and caveats: Age advanced and TCR beta diversity per million T cells fell, roughly linearly.

Comment on this clonotype: Its target is not known.

Sequencing was performed on blood. The receptor comes from an older woman in good health. V usage is TRBV30 and J usage is TRBJ2-7; the D gene is possibly TRBD1 (6 bases). The CDR3, as DNA: TGTGCCTGGAGCCTCAGGGGTTCGGGTGAGCAGTACTTC. Its protein is CAWSLRGSGEQYF. Looking up the rest from reference TRBV30 and TRBJ2-7 gives the full variable domain: SQTIHQWPATLVQPVGSPLSLECTVEGTSNPNLYWYRQAAGRGLQLLFYSVGIGQISSEVPQNLSASRPQDRQFILSSKKLLLSDSGFYLCAWSLRGSGEQYFGPGTRLTVT.